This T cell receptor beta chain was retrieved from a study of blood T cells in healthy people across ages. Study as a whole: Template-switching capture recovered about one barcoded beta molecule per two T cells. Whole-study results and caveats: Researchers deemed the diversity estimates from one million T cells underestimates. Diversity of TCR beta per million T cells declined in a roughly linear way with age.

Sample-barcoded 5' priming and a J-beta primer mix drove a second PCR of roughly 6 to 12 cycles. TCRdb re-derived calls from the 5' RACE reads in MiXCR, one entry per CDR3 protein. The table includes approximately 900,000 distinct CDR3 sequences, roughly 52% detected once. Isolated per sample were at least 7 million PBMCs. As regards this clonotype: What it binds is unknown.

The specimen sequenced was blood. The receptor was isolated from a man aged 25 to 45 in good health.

The CDR3: CASSPQGLKQFF. The CDR3 DNA is TGTGCCAGCAGTCCCCAGGGGCTCAAGCAGTTCTTC. This chain uses TRBV7-9 with TRBJ2-1, with TRBD1 as a possible D gene (6 bases). The CDR3 runs 12 residues. V shed 6 bases and J shed 11 bases, with 14 bases lying between them. The V gene's germline CDR1 is SEHNR and CDR2 FQNEAQ (reference sequence).